The 28 T cell receptor beta chains in this list originate from one sample, sequenced in a study of T cell responses to AZD1222 COVID-19 vaccine (dated by TCRdb to the early 2020s). Reading the label with the study, this specimen's time point is: baseline before first vaccination. The receptor library was made with the immunoSEQ multiplex PCR assay. TCRdb retrieved this table from immuneACCESS and kept in-frame rearrangements only. Not all clones are present; in checked studies, unresolved V genes account for under half, and no reason is known for the remainder. The sample profile shows around 83,000 clones; about 90% of them were found once. The top ten constitute 5% to 6.5% of the sample. This specimen was peripheral blood, taken on day 0 of AZD1222 vaccination. The receptor source for this set is an adult in good health.

The chain uses TRBV7-9 and TRBJ1-1; 8 nucleotides line up with TRBD1. The germline V gene has CDR1 SEHNR and CDR2 FQNEAQ (reference sequence). CDR3 length: 17 amino acids. V was clipped by 3 bases and J by 3 bases; unmatched bases: 12. In DNA, the CDR3 is TGTGCCAGCAGCTTGCCGATGACAGGGGCGGAAGACACTGAAGCTTTCTTT. It yields the protein CASSLPMTGAEDTEAFF.

This clone was observed once. This rearrangement joins TRBV6-2 or TRBV6-3 to TRBJ2-3; 7 bases fit TRBD2. V trimming: 5 bases; J trimming: 4 bases; junction bases outside the gene matches: 12. There are 16 residues in the CDR3. CDR1 and CDR2 (germline): MNHEY, SVGEGT. The CDR3 loop is CASSLPPGLGSDTQYF. For the CDR3, the DNA is TGTGCCAGCAGTCTCCCGCCAGGACTAGGATCAGATACGCAGTATTTT.

V gene TRBV5-1 combines with J gene TRBJ2-3; D gene uncertain. The CDR3 length is 15 residues. V was trimmed by 0 bases and J by 5 bases, leaving 13 bases between them. Germline assignment: CDR1 SGHRS and CDR2 YFSETQ. As DNA, the CDR3 is TGCGCCAGCAGCTTGGAGGGATGGCAGATAGATACGCAGTATTTT. Amino acid sequence: CASSLEGWQIDTQYF.

This clone occurred once. The chain is built from TRBV7-9 and TRBJ2-2; TRBD1 aligns across 8 bases. The CDR3 covers 15 residues. V was pared by 5 bases and J by 5 bases, with 7 bases of the junction left unmatched. In germline, CDR1 is SEHNR, CDR2 FQNEAQ (reference sequence). CDR3 amino acids: CASSADRGWTGELFF. The CDR3 nucleotides read TGTGCCAGCAGCGCCGACAGGGGATGGACCGGGGAGCTGTTTTTT.

The chain couples TRBV5-6 to TRBJ1-5; 7 positions match TRBD1. The CDR3 has 14 residues. J lost 7 bases, V lost 1 base, and 5 bases had no gene match. Germline CDR1 is SGHDT and CDR2 is YYEEEE. The CDR3 nucleotides are TGTGCCAGCAGCTTGTTAGGGGGCGTGCAGCCCCAGCATTTT. As protein: CASSLLGGVQPQHF.

This chain uses TRBV29-1 with TRBJ1-1; D remains unclear. This CDR3 contains 13 residues. Deletions cut 6 bases from V and 4 bases from J, with 15 bases between. The germline V gene has CDR1 SQVTM and CDR2 ANQGSEA. The CDR3 region has the DNA TGCAGCGTAGGATCGGCCAGTTCCACTGAAGCTTTCTTT. Translating it yields CSVGSASSTEAFF.

The chain is built from TRBV18 and TRBJ1-5; D remains ambiguous. Trimming pared 6 bases from V and 5 bases from J, leaving 23 bases between. Germline CDR1 reads KGHSH; CDR2 reads LQKENI. The CDR3 has 17 residues. CDR3 in amino acids: CASSQNSGAVGDQPQHF. The CDR3 region has the DNA TGTGCCAGCTCTCAAAACTCGGGTGCGGTGGGTGATCAGCCCCAGCATTTT.

V usage is TRBV27 and J usage is TRBJ2-4, with 9 bases lining up with TRBD1. Germline CDR1 is MNHEY and CDR2 is SMNVEV (reference sequence). The CDR3 runs to 15 residues. V dropped 6 bases and J dropped 5; count of bases not matched to a gene: 8. The chain's CDR3 is CASRATGGSQNIQYF. The CDR3 DNA is TGTGCCAGCAGGGCCACAGGGGGCTCCCAAAACATTCAGTACTTC.

V is TRBV7-8 and J is TRBJ2-1, with a possible D match to TRBD2 (6 bases). Trimming took off 5 bases at V and 2 bases at J, with 13 bases between the two ends. The CDR3 has 15 amino acids. Germline CDR1 and CDR2: SGHVS and FQNEAQ. Written as DNA, the CDR3 is TGTGCCAGCAGCCCCCGGGGGAATACCTACAATGAGCAGTTCTTC. It codes for CASSPRGNTYNEQFF. The whole variable domain, filled in from reference TRBV7-8 and TRBJ2-1, reads GAGVSQSPRYKVAKRGQDVALRCDPISGHVSLFWYQQALGQGPEFLTYFQNEAQLDKSGLPSDRFFAERPEGSVSTLKIQRTQQEDSAVYLCASSPRGNTYNEQFFGPGTRLTVL.

V usage is TRBV19 and J usage is TRBJ1-5; 7 positions match TRBD1. Trimming took 8 bases from V and 5 from J; bases not matched to a gene: 6. Per the germline V gene, CDR1 is LNHDA and CDR2 is SQIVND (reference sequence). This CDR3 has 13 amino acids. The CDR3 reads CASADRVHQPQHF. The DNA of the CDR3 is TGTGCCAGTGCCGACAGGGTCCATCAGCCCCAGCATTTT.

The rearrangement joins TRBV28 to TRBJ1-2; TRBD1 is a possible D gene (5 bases). The CDR3 spans 15 residues. Trimming took 5 bases from V and 7 from J, leaving 20 bases between them. From germline, CDR1 is MDHEN and CDR2 SYDVKM. The CDR3 region is CASSEAVAGSFGYTF. The CDR3 bases are TGTGCCAGCAGTGAAGCAGTGGCAGGGTCTTTTGGCTACACCTTC.

V gene TRBV7-9 combines with J gene TRBJ2-5, with 12 bases matching TRBD1. The germline V gene encodes CDR1 SEHNR and CDR2 FQNEAQ (reference sequence). Trimming at V came to 5 bases and at J to 6 bases, leaving 10 bases not matched to a gene. The CDR3 is made up of 16 amino acids. CDR3 sequence (DNA): TGTGCCAGCAGCGCCGCCGGGACAGGGGGCGGAAAGACCCAGTACTTC. This gives the protein CASSAAGTGGGKTQYF.

The chain employs TRBV27 and TRBJ2-7; 7 nucleotides agree with TRBD2. V lost 5 bases, J lost 3 bases, and 10 bases stayed unmatched. CDR3 length: 15 residues. Germline V gene sequence: CDR1 MNHEY, CDR2 SMNVEV (reference sequence). For the CDR3, the DNA is TGTGCCAGCAGTGCGGGGACTCCGGGAGGCTACGAGCAGTACTTC. Encoded protein: CASSAGTPGGYEQYF.

The rearrangement uses TRBV3-1 (or the pseudogene TRBV3-2) and TRBJ2-2, with D possibly TRBD2 on 5 matching bases. CDR1 is LGHDT, CDR2 YNNKEL, per germline (reference sequence). Trimming took 5 bases from V and 7 from J, leaving 11 bases between them. The CDR3 contains 13 residues. The CDR3 is CASSLLGSGELFF. The CDR3 DNA reads TGTGCCAGCAGCTTACTAGGAAGCGGGGAGCTGTTTTTT.

The gene calls are TRBV6-6 and TRBJ2-3; no reliable D call. Germline CDR1 MNHNY, CDR2 SVGAGI (reference sequence). The ends were cut back, 6 bases at V and 1 base at J, with 14 bases in the middle. This CDR3 comprises 15 residues. CDR3 amino acids: CASSSDPRGTDTQYF. CDR3 DNA: TGTGCCAGCAGCTCAGACCCCCGAGGCACAGATACGCAGTATTTT.

The CDR3 DNA reads as TGTGCCAGCACACAGGGGCGGTGGTCTGGAAACACCATATATTTT. The encoded protein is CASTQGRWSGNTIYF. The chain links TRBV6-5 to TRBJ1-3; 7 nucleotides agree with TRBD1. Germline values: CDR1 MNHEY, CDR2 SVGAGI. The CDR3 runs to 15 residues. Unmatched junction bases numbered 7, after V lost 7 bases and J lost 1 base.

The V and J genes are TRBV24-1 and TRBJ2-5; D may be TRBD1 (6 bases). Germline V gives CDR1 KGHDR, CDR2 SFDVKD. The CDR3 is 15 residues long. The V and J ends lost 2 bases and 2 bases respectively, with 11 bases between them. CDR3 coding DNA: TGTGCCACCAGTGATTCAGGACAGAAACAAGAGACCCAGTACTTC. It yields the protein CATSDSGQKQETQYF.

This sequence joins TRBV28 and TRBJ2-1, with D maybe TRBD2 (6 bases). The CDR3 has 16 residues. The germline V and J ends were trimmed by 5 bases and 11 bases, with 25 bases remaining between them. Germline CDR1 reads MDHEN; CDR2 reads SYDVKM. Written as DNA, the CDR3 is TGTGCCAGCAGTAACGGGCCCTTCAAGGGAGGTAGTCAGCAGTTCTTC. Translation gives CASSNGPFKGGSQQFF.

CDR3 sequence: CASTTGGVDYGYTF. The CDR3, as DNA: TGTGCCAGCACAACAGGGGGCGTTGACTATGGCTACACCTTC. The V call is TRBV28, the J call TRBJ1-2, with 9 bases identical to TRBD1. The V gene end was trimmed by 7 bases and the J gene end by 3 bases; junction bases not matched to a gene: 6. Per the germline V gene, CDR1 is MDHEN and CDR2 is SYDVKM. This CDR3 is 14 amino acids long.

The rearrangement links TRBV9 to TRBJ1-1, with D maybe TRBD1 (6 bases). CDR1 and CDR2 (germline): SGDLS, YYNGEE. The CDR3 loop spans 19 amino acids. V lost 4 bases and J lost 1, with 26 bases in between. CDR3 sequence (DNA): TGTGCCAGCAGCCGAGACCCAGGGGTTGGGGTTTTGGGGAACACTGAAGCTTTCTTT. Protein: CASSRDPGVGVLGNTEAFF.

The chain is built from TRBV27 and TRBJ2-7; no clear D. The germline V gene encodes CDR1 MNHEY and CDR2 SMNVEV (reference sequence). The CDR3 has 12 residues. Trimming cost V 6 bases and J 7 bases, with 13 bases left between them. The CDR3 sequence: CASRNSLLEQYF. In nucleotides, the CDR3 is TGTGCCAGCAGGAACAGCCTTCTGGAGCAGTACTTC.

This clone was detected once. CDR3 DNA: TGCGCCAGCAGTGAGAATCTTGGCGGACGGTCGTCCTACGAGCAGTACTTC. Translation gives CASSENLGGRSSYEQYF. The V and J genes are TRBV10-1 and TRBJ2-7; D is unclear. Trimming stripped 2 bases from V and 1 base from J, with 18 bases between. The CDR3 consists of 17 residues. CDR1 WNHNN and CDR2 SYGVQD come from the germline V gene (reference sequence).

The chain is built from TRBV19 and TRBJ1-5; D is undetermined. CDR1 is LNHDA and CDR2 is SQIVND in the germline V gene (reference sequence). This CDR3 comprises 15 residues. CDR3 coding DNA: TGTGCGAGTGGTAGGGCGCCTTATAGCAATCAGCCCCAGCATTTT. It encodes CASGRAPYSNQPQHF.

The chain uses TRBV11-2 and TRBJ1-6; D gene ambiguous. Germline V CDR1 and CDR2: SGHAT, FQNNGV. This CDR3 region has 13 residues. The V gene lost 5 bases and the J gene lost 6 bases, with 8 bases spanning the gap. CDR3 sequence reads: CASSPYSNSPLHF. In DNA form, the CDR3 reads TGTGCCAGCAGCCCCTATTCTAATTCACCCCTCCACTTT. Full variable domain (outside the CDR3, taken from reference TRBV11-2 and TRBJ1-6): EAGVAQSPRYKIIEKRQSVAFWCNPISGHATLYWYQQILGQGPKLLIQFQNNGVVDDSQLPKDRFSAERLKGVDSTLKIQPAKLEDSAVYLCASSPYSNSPLHFGNGTRLTVT.

This clone was observed once. The chain employs TRBV27 and TRBJ1-2, with D perhaps TRBD1 (5 bases). CDR3 length: 13 amino acids. Trimming took 4 bases from V and 6 from J, leaving 12 bases between them. The germline V gene encodes CDR1 MNHEY and CDR2 SMNVEV (reference sequence). CDR3 nucleotides: TGTGCCAGCAGTTATCGGGGAGGGGATGGCTACACCTTC. Translated: CASSYRGGDGYTF.

The gene calls are TRBV19 and TRBJ2-3; no firm D call. V was clipped by 4 bases and J by 2 bases, with 13 bases between them. The germline V gene encodes CDR1 LNHDA and CDR2 SQIVND (reference sequence). This CDR3 region has 15 residues. The CDR3 spells CASSRLDTLTDTQYF. CDR3 nucleotides: TGTGCCAGTAGTAGGCTTGACACTCTCACAGATACGCAGTATTTT.

V usage is TRBV19 and J usage is TRBJ2-2, with TRBD2 matching over 9 bases. The trim removed 7 bases at V and 5 bases at J, leaving 5 bases unmatched. The germline CDR1 and CDR2 sequences are LNHDA and SQIVND (reference sequence). This CDR3 comprises 14 residues. In nucleotides, the CDR3 is TGTGCCAGTACGGGACTAGCCAGGACCGGGGAGCTGTTTTTT. It translates to CASTGLARTGELFF.

The chain couples TRBV9 to TRBJ1-6, with D perhaps matching TRBD1 (5 bases). The CDR3 spans 16 residues. Germline assignment: CDR1 SGDLS and CDR2 YYNGEE. V lost 2 bases to trimming and J lost 5 bases, with 14 bases between them. The chain's CDR3 is CASSVGSGGNNSPLHF. The CDR3 nucleotides read TGTGCCAGCAGCGTGGGGAGCGGGGGTAATAATTCACCCCTCCACTTT.